The rows below give T cell receptor beta chains drawn from one sample of a study of blood T cell repertoires in COVID-19. Clones were sequenced by immunoSEQ multiplex PCR, and TCRdb holds only the in-frame ones, with some missing. Of a few hundred thousand clones in the sample, over 75% are singletons; the top ten hold roughly 12%. Sequenced: peripheral blood. These receptors all come from a human donor in a cohort sampled during active COVID-19. CDR3s include the opening cysteine and the closing phenylalanine or tryptophan. Each record gives: D gene, clone size, V gene, J gene, CDR3 DNA, CDR3 protein. D genes are given only for firm matches. Rows give clone size only sometimes, using once, few, many, or a class for an expanded clone.

d_gene: TRBD1
abundance: .
v_gene: TRBV27
j_gene: TRBJ1-3
CDR3nt: TGTGCCAGCAGTTTATCTGGACAGGCCCGAAACACCATATATTTT
CDR3aa: CASSLSGQARNTIYF

d_gene: .
abundance: .
v_gene: TRBV6-1
j_gene: TRBJ2-1
CDR3nt: TGTGCCAGCAGTGGAGGGGGGGGGACAACATACAATGAGCAGTTCTTC
CDR3aa: CASSGGGGTTYNEQFF

d_gene: .
abundance: .
v_gene: TRBV21-1
j_gene: TRBJ1-2
CDR3nt: TGTGCCAGCAGCAAAGTACCAGGTTACCCTCCAGTTGGCGGCTACACCTTC
CDR3aa: CASSKVPGYPPVGGYTF

d_gene: .
abundance: many
v_gene: TRBV6-8
j_gene: TRBJ1-1
CDR3nt: TGTGCCAGCCCTCTCCAGGGCCTGGGAAACACTGAAGCTTTCTTT
CDR3aa: CASPLQGLGNTEAFF

d_gene: .
abundance: .
v_gene: TRBV28
j_gene: TRBJ1-3
CDR3nt: TGTGCCAGCAGTCCCCGACTAGGACTCTCTGGAAACACCATATATTTT
CDR3aa: CASSPRLGLSGNTIYF

d_gene: .
abundance: .
v_gene: TRBV5-5
j_gene: TRBJ1-4
CDR3nt: TGTGCCAGCAGCTTAGGTTTCGGGACAACTAATGAAAAACTGTTTTTT
CDR3aa: CASSLGFGTTNEKLFF

d_gene: TRBD1
abundance: .
v_gene: TRBV6-2/TRBV6-3
j_gene: TRBJ2-7
CDR3nt: TGTGCCAGCAGCCCCGGGACAGAGCCCAACGAGCAGTACTTC
CDR3aa: CASSPGTEPNEQYF

d_gene: TRBD1
abundance: few
v_gene: TRBV4-2
j_gene: TRBJ1-6
CDR3nt: TGTGCCAGCAGCCAAGTTCGAGACAGGGCGGATAATTCACCCCTCCACTTT
CDR3aa: CASSQVRDRADNSPLHF

d_gene: .
abundance: .
v_gene: TRBV28
j_gene: TRBJ1-5
CDR3nt: TGTGCCAGCAGTTTATACAGGCGAAGCAATCAGCCCCAGCATTTT
CDR3aa: CASSLYRRSNQPQHF

d_gene: .
abundance: .
v_gene: TRBV5-1
j_gene: TRBJ2-1
CDR3nt: TGCGCCAGCAGCTTGGCCCGGCCTGGGGGGAATGAGCAGTTCTTC
CDR3aa: CASSLARPGGNEQFF

d_gene: .
abundance: .
v_gene: TRBV5-5
j_gene: TRBJ2-6
CDR3nt: TGTGCCAGCAGCTTGGACAGTGACAACGTCCTGACTTTC
CDR3aa: CASSLDSDNVLTF

d_gene: .
abundance: few
v_gene: TRBV5-4
j_gene: TRBJ2-2
CDR3nt: TGTGCCAGCAGCCCCGGGACTTACAACACCGGGGAGCTGTTTTTT
CDR3aa: CASSPGTYNTGELFF

d_gene: .
abundance: .
v_gene: TRBV6-4
j_gene: TRBJ2-1
CDR3nt: TGTGCCAGCACCACTAGCTACAGCTCCTACAATGAGCAGTTCTTC
CDR3aa: CASTTSYSSYNEQFF

d_gene: TRBD1
abundance: .
v_gene: TRBV4-2
j_gene: TRBJ1-6
CDR3nt: TGTGCCAGCAGCCACCCTACAGGGGAGACCTCCTATAATTCACCCCTCCACTTT
CDR3aa: CASSHPTGETSYNSPLHF

d_gene: .
abundance: .
v_gene: TRBV7-9
j_gene: TRBJ2-5
CDR3nt: TGTGCCAGCAGTTCGGGACAAGCCCAAGGAGAGACCCAGTACTTC
CDR3aa: CASSSGQAQGETQYF

d_gene: TRBD2
abundance: few
v_gene: TRBV5-4
j_gene: TRBJ2-2
CDR3nt: TGTGCCAGCACCTCCGGGACTAGCGGGAGGGTCCACACCGGGGAGCTGTTTTTT
CDR3aa: CASTSGTSGRVHTGELFF

d_gene: .
abundance: .
v_gene: TRBV6-6
j_gene: TRBJ1-3
CDR3nt: TGTGCCAGCAGTTACTCGGCTGTAAACTCTGGAAACACCATATATTTT
CDR3aa: CASSYSAVNSGNTIYF

d_gene: TRBD1
abundance: .
v_gene: TRBV5-1
j_gene: TRBJ2-7
CDR3nt: TGCGCCAGCAGCTTGGGGGCAGGGGGAACTCGGGGCGAGCAGTACTTC
CDR3aa: CASSLGAGGTRGEQYF

d_gene: .
abundance: .
v_gene: TRBV7-2
j_gene: TRBJ2-1
CDR3nt: TGTGCCAGCAGCTTAATCCCAGTCAATGAGCAGTTCTTC
CDR3aa: CASSLIPVNEQFF

d_gene: .
abundance: .
v_gene: TRBV11-3
j_gene: TRBJ2-7
CDR3nt: TGTGCCAGCAGCTTACGAGAATCGCGGGAGCAGTACTTC
CDR3aa: CASSLRESREQYF

d_gene: .
abundance: .
v_gene: TRBV6-4
j_gene: TRBJ2-1
CDR3nt: TGTGCCAGCAGTGACTCTGCGCGGAAGATCTCCTACAATGAGCAGTTCTTC
CDR3aa: CASSDSARKISYNEQFF

d_gene: TRBD2
abundance: .
v_gene: TRBV5-1
j_gene: TRBJ2-1
CDR3nt: TGCGCCAGCAGCTCCGGCGGGGGGGCTAATGAGCAGTTCTTC
CDR3aa: CASSSGGGANEQFF

d_gene: TRBD1
abundance: once
v_gene: TRBV5-1
j_gene: TRBJ1-2
CDR3nt: TGCGCCAGCAGCTCCCTACCGACAGGGGGTGTCGGCTACACCTTC
CDR3aa: CASSSLPTGGVGYTF

d_gene: TRBD2
abundance: many
v_gene: TRBV5-1
j_gene: TRBJ2-3
CDR3nt: TGCGCCAGCACCATGGGGGGGTCCTACTTAACAGATACGCAGTATTTT
CDR3aa: CASTMGGSYLTDTQYF

d_gene: .
abundance: .
v_gene: TRBV28
j_gene: TRBJ2-4
CDR3nt: TGTGCCAGCAGTTCTCGTGGGGCACTAGCCAAAAACATTCAGTACTTC
CDR3aa: CASSSRGALAKNIQYF

d_gene: .
abundance: .
v_gene: TRBV20-1
j_gene: TRBJ1-2
CDR3nt: TGCAGTGCTCGGGACATTCCTGGCTACACCTTC
CDR3aa: CSARDIPGYTF

d_gene: TRBD2
abundance: .
v_gene: TRBV5-4
j_gene: TRBJ2-7
CDR3nt: TGTGCCAGCAGCTTGGTAGGCGGGGGGGCCCCCGAGCAGTACTTC
CDR3aa: CASSLVGGGAPEQYF

d_gene: .
abundance: .
v_gene: TRBV27
j_gene: TRBJ2-5
CDR3nt: TGTGCCAGCAGGGGAGGGGGGGGGCTGGGAGAGACCCAGTACTTC
CDR3aa: CASRGGGGLGETQYF

d_gene: TRBD1
abundance: once
v_gene: TRBV28
j_gene: TRBJ1-4
CDR3nt: TGTGCCAGCAGCCCACAGGGGACGCGCCTCTTTGCAACTAATGAAAAACTGTTTTTT
CDR3aa: CASSPQGTRLFATNEKLFF

d_gene: .
abundance: .
v_gene: TRBV7-2
j_gene: TRBJ2-2
CDR3nt: TGTGCCAGCAGCCCCCACCCATCAGGCACCGGGGAGCTGTTTTTT
CDR3aa: CASSPHPSGTGELFF

d_gene: .
abundance: .
v_gene: TRBV12-3/TRBV12-4
j_gene: TRBJ1-5
CDR3nt: TGTGCCAGCAGTGGCGGTAGCAATCAGCCCCAGCATTTT
CDR3aa: CASSGGSNQPQHF

d_gene: TRBD1
abundance: .
v_gene: TRBV6-5
j_gene: TRBJ2-7
CDR3nt: TGTGCCAGCAGTCGAGAGGGACAGGCTCGGGAGCAGTACTTC
CDR3aa: CASSREGQAREQYF

d_gene: .
abundance: few
v_gene: TRBV12-3/TRBV12-4
j_gene: TRBJ1-2
CDR3nt: TGTGCCAGCAGTTCCGGCCAGTCGGGAGGCTACACCTTC
CDR3aa: CASSSGQSGGYTF

d_gene: .
abundance: .
v_gene: TRBV7-8
j_gene: TRBJ1-1
CDR3nt: TGTGCCAGCAGCTCCCAGAGGGCTATGAACACTGAAGCTTTCTTT
CDR3aa: CASSSQRAMNTEAFF

d_gene: .
abundance: .
v_gene: TRBV19
j_gene: TRBJ2-7
CDR3nt: TGTGCCAGTAGTATAGATCTTTCCGAATATGAGTACGAGCAGTACTTC
CDR3aa: CASSIDLSEYEYEQYF

d_gene: TRBD1
abundance: .
v_gene: TRBV5-1
j_gene: TRBJ2-2
CDR3nt: TGCGCCAGCAGTCCAGACAGGGGAGCCGGGGAGCTGTTTTTT
CDR3aa: CASSPDRGAGELFF